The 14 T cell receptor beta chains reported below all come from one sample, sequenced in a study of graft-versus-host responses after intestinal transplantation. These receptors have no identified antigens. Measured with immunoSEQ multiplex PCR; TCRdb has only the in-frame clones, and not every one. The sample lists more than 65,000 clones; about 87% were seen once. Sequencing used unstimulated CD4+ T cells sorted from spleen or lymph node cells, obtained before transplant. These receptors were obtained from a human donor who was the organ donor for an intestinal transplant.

CDR3 protein: CASSQAGGAMTEAFF. CDR3 nucleotide sequence: TGCGCCAGCAGCCAGGCCGGGGGGGCTATGACTGAAGCTTTCTTT. The gene calls are TRBV4-3 and TRBJ1-1; a weak D match, TRBD1 (6 bases). The CDR3 is 15 residues long. Germline assignment: CDR1 LGHNA and CDR2 YSLEER. The V end lost 3 bases, the J end lost 5 bases, and 16 bases lay between the germline ends.

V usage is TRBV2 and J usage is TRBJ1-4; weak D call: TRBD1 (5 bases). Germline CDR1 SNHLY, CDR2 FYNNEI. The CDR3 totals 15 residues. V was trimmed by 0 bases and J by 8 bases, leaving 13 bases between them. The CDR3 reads CASSEARGGREKLFF. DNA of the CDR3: TGTGCCAGCAGTGAAGCGCGGGGCGGGCGGGAAAAACTGTTTTTT. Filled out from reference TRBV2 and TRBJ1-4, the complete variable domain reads EPEVTQTPSHQVTQMGQEVILRCVPISNHLYFYWYRQILGQKVEFLVSFYNNEISEKSEIFDDQFSVERPDGSNFTLKIRSTKLEDSAMYFCASSEARGGREKLFFGSGTQLSVL.

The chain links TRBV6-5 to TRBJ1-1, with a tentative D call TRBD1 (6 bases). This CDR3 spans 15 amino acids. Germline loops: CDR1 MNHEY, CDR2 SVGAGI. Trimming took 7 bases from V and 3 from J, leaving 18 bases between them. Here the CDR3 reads CASTLLGGAYTEAFF. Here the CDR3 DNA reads TGTGCCAGCACTTTACTAGGGGGGGCCTACACTGAAGCTTTCTTT.

This CDR3 is CASSEDSRGETQYF. In DNA, the CDR3 is TGTGCCAGCAGTGAAGACTCCAGGGGCGAGACCCAGTACTTC. The chain has TRBV6-1 and TRBJ2-5; D may be TRBD1 (6 bases). Germline lookup yields CDR1 MNHNS and CDR2 SASEGT. The CDR3 totals 14 residues. Trimming stripped 1 base from V and 5 bases from J, with 11 bases between.

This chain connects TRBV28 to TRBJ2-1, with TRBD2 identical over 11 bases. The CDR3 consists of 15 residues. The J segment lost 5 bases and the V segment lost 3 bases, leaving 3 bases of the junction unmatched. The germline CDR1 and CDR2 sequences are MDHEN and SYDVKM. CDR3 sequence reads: CASSFGLAGNNEQFF. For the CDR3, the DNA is TGTGCCAGCAGTTTCGGACTAGCGGGTAACAATGAGCAGTTCTTC.

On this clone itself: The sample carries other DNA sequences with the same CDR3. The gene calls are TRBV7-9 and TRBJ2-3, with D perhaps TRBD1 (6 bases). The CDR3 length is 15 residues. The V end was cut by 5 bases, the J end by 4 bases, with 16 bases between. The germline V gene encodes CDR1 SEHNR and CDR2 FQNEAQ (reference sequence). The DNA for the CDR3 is TGTGCCAGCAGCCCGACAGGTGTCGGTCCAGATACGCAGTATTTT. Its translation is CASSPTGVGPDTQYF.

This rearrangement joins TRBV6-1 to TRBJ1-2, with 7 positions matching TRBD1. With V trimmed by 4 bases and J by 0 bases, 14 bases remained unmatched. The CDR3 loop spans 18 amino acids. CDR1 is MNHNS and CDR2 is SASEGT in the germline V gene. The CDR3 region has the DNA TGTGCCAGCAGTGGAACGACAGGGATGATCCGATCTAACTATGGCTACACCTTC. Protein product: CASSGTTGMIRSNYGYTF.

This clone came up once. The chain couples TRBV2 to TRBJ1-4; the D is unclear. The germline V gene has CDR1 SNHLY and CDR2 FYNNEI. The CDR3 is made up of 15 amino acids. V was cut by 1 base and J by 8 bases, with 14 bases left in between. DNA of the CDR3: TGTGCCAGCAGTGAAGTGGCCCTGGGCGGGGAAAAACTGTTTTTT. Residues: CASSEVALGGEKLFF.

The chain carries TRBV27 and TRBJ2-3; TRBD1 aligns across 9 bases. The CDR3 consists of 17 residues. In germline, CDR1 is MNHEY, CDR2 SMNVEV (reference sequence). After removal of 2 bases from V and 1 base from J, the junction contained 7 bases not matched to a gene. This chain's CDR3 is CASSLKGTGYGTDTQYF. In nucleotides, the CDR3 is TGTGCCAGCAGTTTAAAGGGGACAGGGTATGGCACAGATACGCAGTATTTT.

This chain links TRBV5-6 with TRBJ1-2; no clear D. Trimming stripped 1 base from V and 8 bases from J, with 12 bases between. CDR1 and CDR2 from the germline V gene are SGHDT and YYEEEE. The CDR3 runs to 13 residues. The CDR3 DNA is TGTGCCAGCAGCTTGCTGGGGAGAGAGGGCTACACCTTC. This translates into CASSLLGREGYTF.

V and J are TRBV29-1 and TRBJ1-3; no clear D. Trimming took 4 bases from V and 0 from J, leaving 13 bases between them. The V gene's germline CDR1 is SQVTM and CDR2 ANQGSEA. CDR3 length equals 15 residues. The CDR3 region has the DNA TGCAGCGTTGGTCAACGCGAGCGCTCTGGAAACACCATATATTTT. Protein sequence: CSVGQRERSGNTIYF.

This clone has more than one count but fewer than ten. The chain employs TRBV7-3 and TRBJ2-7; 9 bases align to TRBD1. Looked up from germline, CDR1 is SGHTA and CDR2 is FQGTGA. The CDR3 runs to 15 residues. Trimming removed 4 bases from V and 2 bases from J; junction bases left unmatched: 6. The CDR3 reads CASSSTGGPTYEQYV. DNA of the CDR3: TGTGCCAGCAGCTCGACAGGGGGGCCCACCTACGAGCAGTACGTC.

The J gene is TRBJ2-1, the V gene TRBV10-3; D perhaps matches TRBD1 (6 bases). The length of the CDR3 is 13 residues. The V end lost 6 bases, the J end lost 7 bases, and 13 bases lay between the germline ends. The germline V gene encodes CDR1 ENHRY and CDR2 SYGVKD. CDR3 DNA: TGTGCCATCAGGGACAGCGTGATGAATGAGCAGTTCTTC. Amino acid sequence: CAIRDSVMNEQFF.

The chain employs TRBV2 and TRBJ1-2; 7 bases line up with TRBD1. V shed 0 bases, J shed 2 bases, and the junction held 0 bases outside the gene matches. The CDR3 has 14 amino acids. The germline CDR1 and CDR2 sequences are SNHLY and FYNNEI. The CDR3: CASSEATGNYGYTF. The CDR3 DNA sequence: TGTGCCAGCAGTGAAGCGACAGGGAACTATGGCTACACCTTC.